This entry concerns a single T cell receptor (beta chain). Its antigen is undetermined. Assay: immunoSEQ multiplex PCR; the TCRdb copy retains only in-frame clones and omits some. The sample records around 2,000,000 clones, about 95% being singletons. V was shortened by 5 bases and J by 0 bases, with 14 bases between the two germline ends. The CDR3 loop spans 15 amino acids. From germline, CDR1 is SEHNR and CDR2 FQNEAQ (reference sequence). The data are from a study of shared clonotypes between healthy human individuals. Study-level background: The composition of the donors was a couple of women and a few men aged 18 to 49. Per donor, three plates held CD4 naive cells, three held CD4 memory, two held CD8 naive and one held CD8 memory.

Naive CD8 cells were CD45RO-negative, positively selected for CCR7, excluding terminally differentiated effector memory CD45RA+ cells. Study-level points and caveats: Generation probabilities of non-shared clonotypes were lower (relative to those shared by all four donors).

J is TRBJ2-7 and V is TRBV7-9; D is possibly TRBD2 (6 bases). Sequenced material: naive CD8+ T cells sorted from blood. The clonotype originates from a man between 18 and 35 years old in good health. The CDR3 loop reads CASSHDGGASYEQYF. The CDR3, as DNA: TGTGCCAGCAGCCACGACGGAGGGGCCTCCTACGAGCAGTACTTC.